This T cell receptor beta chain was recorded in a study of blood T cell repertoires in COVID-19 (dated by TCRdb to 2019 to 2021). With respect to the entire study: Samples from collaborators originated in the United States, Italy and Spain and spanned both the acute and convalescent phases of COVID-19. The prospective study material was composed of cDNA or gDNA derived from T cells, B-cell-depleted T cells, or PBMCs. HLA class I and class II types, where available, came from metadata supplied by the sample provider rather than from assay-based typing. Sample metadata almost always included a de-identified subject ID, COVID-19 status, age in years and sex. The repertoires were made available in a free public database intended to serve as a resource for research on the immune response to SARS-CoV-2. Deeply sampled blood TCRbeta repertoires from subjects exposed to, actively infected with, or recovered from COVID-19 were included in the dataset. The samples were drawn from the first 160 participants of the ongoing ImmuneRACE study and from some 1,300 subjects provided by 6 global collaborators.

Counted from cysteine to phenylalanine, this CDR3 has 13 amino acids. The DNA shown is the 39-base CDR3, in frame from base 1. V is cut back by 5 bases and J by 5 bases, with 4 bases in the junction unmatched. In Seattle, one collaborating source enrolled patients while the infection was active and tracked those patients longitudinally over the course of disease. Collaborating institutions collected whole blood in K2EDTA tubes following their own protocols. Collaborator samples were shipped for TCRbeta analysis as frozen whole blood, isolated PBMCs, or DNA extracted from either sample type. Overall results and qualifications from the work: The quantity of clinical and demographic metadata differed by source and by participant and was supplied without curation.

Details on this clone: Its antigen has not been determined. Base qualities are not recorded, but no much larger clone differs from it by a single base.

TCRbeta CDR3 regions were amplified from genomic DNA by means of the immunoSEQ Assay, a bias-controlled multiplex PCR. Processing in the source paper ran as follows. Nucleated cell counts per sample were estimated from amplification of reference gene primers within the assay. To quantify the absolute abundance of each unique TCRbeta CDR3 rearrangement, sequence reads were collapsed and filtered. For each sample, productive Simpson clonality was calculated by taking the square root of Simpson's diversity index across productive rearrangements. Sourced from immuneACCESS, this table was stored by TCRdb with only in-frame sequences that have V and J called. A share of the clones is absent; for the studies checked, an unresolved V gene accounts for under half, and the remainder has no known explanation. V and J calls plus clone size are reproduced from that table; the DNA served to infer D and trimming. In all, the sample holds approximately 150,000 clones, and about 87% of those were seen once. The ten largest clones add up to under 3% of the sample.

The sequenced sample was peripheral blood. The sequence came from a woman older than 75 with COVID-19, enrolled during active disease. The chain is assembled from TRBV12-3 or TRBV12-4 and TRBJ1-2, and 8 bases in between align with TRBD1. The DNA sequence is given as TGTGCCAGCAGTGACAGGGGTCTATATGGCTACACCTTC. The resulting protein is CASSDRGLYGYTF.